Following are 9 T cell receptor beta chains from one sample sequenced in a study of T cells in Graves' hyperthyroidism and ophthalmopathy. Amplified regions were TCR beta CDR3 sequences from RNA transcripts. Using the HTBI primer set, a first-round RT-PCR was run on the TCR CDR3. TCRdb recomputed calls from the multiplex PCR reads with MiXCR, one row per CDR3 protein. The repertoire consists of about 360,000 distinct CDR3 sequences, with less than 15% occurring once and the leading ten covering 9.2%. The sample comprised blood. All receptors derive from a woman under 30 with Graves' hyperthyroidism.

V usage is TRBV20-1 and J usage is TRBJ1-1; D ambiguous. The germline V and J ends were trimmed by 0 bases and 5 bases, with 10 bases remaining between them. This CDR3 comprises 13 residues. Germline loops: CDR1 DFQATT, CDR2 SNEGSKA (reference sequence). The CDR3: CSARDTRGTEAFF. Written as DNA, the CDR3 is TGCAGTGCTAGAGATACCAGAGGTACTGAAGCTTTCTTT.

This clonotype was recorded at least ten times. In DNA, the CDR3 is TGCAGTGCTAGCTTCGGGACGGACTATGGCTACACCTTC. This encodes CSASFGTDYGYTF. This chain links TRBV20-1 with TRBJ1-2; a possible D gene is TRBD1 (5 bases). CDR1 is DFQATT, CDR2 SNEGSKA, per germline (reference sequence). This CDR3 is built from 13 residues. Deletions cut 3 bases from V and 3 bases from J, with 11 bases between.

The sample holds many counts of this clonotype. J is TRBJ2-7 and V is TRBV2; perhaps TRBD2 as D (6 bases). Germline V gives CDR1 SNHLY, CDR2 FYNNEI. The germline V and J ends were trimmed by 6 bases and 3 bases, with 18 bases remaining between them. The CDR3 is 15 amino acids. CDR3 bases: TGTGCCAGCAGGGTAGACAGCTTGGGGGGCTACGAGCAGTACTTC. This gives the protein CASRVDSLGGYEQYF.

This clonotype was counted at least ten times. The rearrangement uses TRBV5-5 and TRBJ2-3, with D perhaps matching TRBD2 (5 bases). Between the trimmed V and J ends, which lost 4 bases and 5 bases, there was a span of 23 bases. This CDR3 spans 17 amino acids. Germline V gives CDR1 SGHKS, CDR2 YYEKEE (reference sequence). The CDR3 is CASSRPKSGSGIDTQYF. CDR3 sequence (DNA): TGTGCCAGCAGCCGGCCTAAGTCTGGGTCCGGGATAGATACGCAGTATTTT.

CDR3 sequence reads: CASSEWGTGNTIYF. The CDR3 DNA is TGTGCCAGCAGTGAATGGGGCACTGGAAACACCATATATTTT. The chain recombines TRBV2 with TRBJ1-3; tentative D call: TRBD1 (5 bases). The germline V gene has CDR1 SNHLY and CDR2 FYNNEI. The CDR3 is 14 residues long. Trimming stripped 2 bases from V and 2 bases from J, with 7 bases between.

This clonotype was observed a handful of times. V gene TRBV24-1 combines with J gene TRBJ1-2; D gene ambiguous. The CDR3 runs 12 residues. Germline CDR1 reads KGHDR; CDR2 reads SFDVKD. V lost 3 bases to trimming and J lost 8 bases, with 9 bases between them. CDR3 sequence reads: CATSDRQQGYTF. CDR3 sequence (DNA): TGTGCCACCAGTGATAGGCAGCAGGGCTACACCTTC.

CDR3 protein: CASSHRDRGFNEQFF. CDR3 bases: TGTGCCAGCTCACACCGGGACAGGGGGTTTAATGAGCAGTTCTTC. The rearrangement joins TRBV18 to TRBJ2-1, with 11 bases lining up with TRBD1. This CDR3 is 15 amino acids long. V dropped 4 bases and J dropped 7; count of bases not matched to a gene: 6. The germline gives CDR1 KGHSH, CDR2 LQKENI.

The rearrangement links TRBV6-1 to TRBJ2-1, with D uncertain. The germline CDR1 and CDR2 sequences are MNHNS and SASEGT. V dropped 7 bases and J dropped 7 bases, with 17 bases sitting between them. The CDR3 is 14 residues long. Written as DNA, the CDR3 is TGTGCCAGCATGGCACGGGCTTTGAGGAATGAGCAGTTCTTC. This encodes CASMARALRNEQFF.

The J gene is TRBJ2-2, the V gene TRBV7-9; 7 positions match TRBD2. Per germline, CDR1 SEHNR and CDR2 FQNEAQ (reference sequence). The ends lost 1 base at V and 4 bases at J; junction bases unmatched: 6. The CDR3 extends over 16 amino acids. CDR3 sequence reads: CASSLVGGGSTGELFF. CDR3 DNA: TGTGCCAGCAGCTTAGTAGGCGGGGGATCCACCGGGGAGCTGTTTTTT. The full variable domain, rest sourced from reference TRBV7-9 and TRBJ2-2, is DTGVSQNPRHKITKRGQNVTFRCDPISEHNRLYWYRQTLGQGPEFLTYFQNEAQLEKSRLLSDRFSAERPKGSFSTLEIQRTEQGDSAMYLCASSLVGGGSTGELFFGEGSRLTVL.